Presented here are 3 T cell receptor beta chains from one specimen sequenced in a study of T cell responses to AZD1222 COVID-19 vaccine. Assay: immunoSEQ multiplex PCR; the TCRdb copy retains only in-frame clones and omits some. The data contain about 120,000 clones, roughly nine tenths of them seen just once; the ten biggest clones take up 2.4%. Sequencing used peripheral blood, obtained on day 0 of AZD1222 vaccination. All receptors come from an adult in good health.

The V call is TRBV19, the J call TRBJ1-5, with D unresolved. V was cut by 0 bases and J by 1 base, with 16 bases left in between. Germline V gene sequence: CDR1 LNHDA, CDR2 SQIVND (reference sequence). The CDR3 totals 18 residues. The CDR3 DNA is TGTGCCAGTAGTATAGATACTAGAGGGAGAGCAAGCAATCAGCCCCAGCATTTT. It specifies CASSIDTRGRASNQPQHF.

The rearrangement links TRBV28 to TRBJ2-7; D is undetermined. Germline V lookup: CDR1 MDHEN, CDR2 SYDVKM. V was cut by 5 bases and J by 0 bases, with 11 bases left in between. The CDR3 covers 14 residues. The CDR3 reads CASSLGPTSYEQYF. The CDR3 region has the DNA TGTGCCAGCAGTCTAGGACCCACCTCCTACGAGCAGTACTTC.

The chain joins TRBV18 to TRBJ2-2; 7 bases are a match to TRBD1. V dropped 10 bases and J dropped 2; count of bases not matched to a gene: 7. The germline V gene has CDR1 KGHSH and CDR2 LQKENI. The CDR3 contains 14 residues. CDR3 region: CATTGQRNTGELFF. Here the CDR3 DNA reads TGTGCCACCACGGGACAGAGAAACACCGGGGAGCTGTTTTTT.